A single sample is the source of the 32 T cell receptor beta chains below, sequenced in a study of Ad26.COV2.S vaccination and SARS-CoV-2 variants. Clones were read by immunoSEQ multiplex PCR, and TCRdb kept only the in-frame ones, dropping some. Found here are roughly 150,000 clones, roughly 89% of them singletons; the top ten hold around 5%. Sequencing used peripheral blood, obtained after recovery from COVID-19. The receptor set was obtained from a human donor who had recovered from COVID-19.

DNA of the CDR3: TGTGCCAGCAGCTTGACTATACGGGGCCAAGAGACCCAGTACTTC. It specifies CASSLTIRGQETQYF. This chain uses TRBV5-6 with TRBJ2-5; TRBD2 is a possible D gene (5 bases). Deletions cut 1 base from V and 1 base from J, with 11 bases between. CDR1 and CDR2 from the germline V gene are SGHDT and YYEEEE. The CDR3 is made up of 15 amino acids.

The chain couples TRBV7-9 to TRBJ2-7; D gene uncertain. Trimming stripped 5 bases from V and 5 bases from J, with 10 bases between. This CDR3 has 12 amino acids. Looked up from germline, CDR1 is SEHNR and CDR2 is FQNEAQ (reference sequence). CDR3 protein: CASSRAPHEQYF. Written as DNA, the CDR3 is TGTGCCAGCAGCCGAGCCCCCCACGAGCAGTACTTC.

This clone appeared a few times. This chain joins TRBV19 and TRBJ2-7; D is perhaps TRBD1 (6 bases). The length of the CDR3 is 15 residues. V lost 6 bases, J lost 7 bases, and 22 bases lay in between. Germline V gene lookup returns CDR1 LNHDA and CDR2 SQIVND (reference sequence). The CDR3 DNA reads as TGTGCCAGTAGCCCTCGGCAGGGGTACTTAGGGGAGCAGTACTTC. This codes for CASSPRQGYLGEQYF.

This chain joins TRBV2 and TRBJ2-3; the D gene is possibly TRBD2 (6 bases). Per germline, CDR1 SNHLY and CDR2 FYNNEI. There are 15 residues in the CDR3. V lost 6 bases and J 2 bases, leaving 15 bases between the germline ends. CDR3 bases: TGTGCCAGCAGGCGGGACTCCTTATCCACAGATACGCAGTATTTT. Residues: CASRRDSLSTDTQYF.

This rearrangement joins TRBV4-3 to TRBJ2-1; perhaps TRBD2 as D (6 bases). V lost 1 base, J lost 0 bases, and 10 bases lay in between. Germline CDR1 and CDR2: LGHNA and YSLEER. The CDR3 is 16 residues long. The CDR3 nucleotides are TGCGCCAGCAGCCAAGGGAGGGCGAGCTCCTACAATGAGCAGTTCTTC. This translates into CASSQGRASSYNEQFF.

This clone was recorded once. V usage is TRBV6-5 and J usage is TRBJ1-5, with D uncertain. The CDR3 sequence is 14 residues long. V lost 5 bases to trimming and J lost 2 bases, with 10 bases between them. The germline V gene has CDR1 MNHEY and CDR2 SVGAGI. In nucleotides, the CDR3 is TGTGCCAGCAGTCGGACGCGTGGCAATCAGCCCCAGCATTTT. Amino acid sequence: CASSRTRGNQPQHF.

The V gene is TRBV28, the J gene TRBJ2-5; 8 positions match TRBD1. Germline CDR1 reads MDHEN; CDR2 reads SYDVKM. Losses at the gene ends were 5 bases for V and 4 bases for J; bases not matched to a gene: 6. The CDR3 has 14 residues. CDR3 loop: CASSNDRGRETQYF. CDR3 DNA sequence: TGTGCCAGCAGTAATGACAGGGGTCGAGAGACCCAGTACTTC. The variable domain in full, with the rest retrieved from reference TRBV28 and TRBJ2-5, is DVKVTQSSRYLVKRTGEKVFLECVQDMDHENMFWYRQDPGLGLRLIYFSYDVKMKEKGDIPEGYSVSREKKERFSLILESASTNQTSMYLCASSNDRGRETQYFGPGTRLLVL.

This clone was seen a single time. The chain combines TRBV4-3 with TRBJ1-6; the D is unclear. This CDR3 spans 15 amino acids. The V gene lost 0 bases and the J gene lost 7 bases, with 10 bases spanning the gap. Germline CDR1 and CDR2: LGHNA and YSLEER. CDR3 DNA sequence: TGCGCCAGCAGCCAAGATGTCGGAGAAAATTCACCCCTCCACTTT. It specifies CASSQDVGENSPLHF.

The J gene is TRBJ2-2, the V gene TRBV3-1 (or the pseudogene TRBV3-2); D gene uncertain. The CDR3 runs to 14 residues. Looked up from germline, CDR1 is LGHDT and CDR2 is YNNKEL (reference sequence). Trimming took 0 bases from V and 1 from J, leaving 3 bases between them. Here the CDR3 reads CASSQDWNTGELFF. In DNA, the CDR3 is TGTGCCAGCAGCCAAGACTGGAACACCGGGGAGCTGTTTTTT.

The chain recombines TRBV7-8 with TRBJ1-5; D remains ambiguous. The length of the CDR3 is 13 residues. Germline V gene lookup returns CDR1 SGHVS and CDR2 FQNEAQ. Trimming stripped 1 base from V and 0 bases from J, with 1 base between. CDR3 protein: CASSLDSNQPQHF. As DNA, the CDR3 is TGTGCCAGCAGCTTAGATAGCAATCAGCCCCAGCATTTT.

V and J are TRBV6-2 or TRBV6-3 and TRBJ1-1, with a possible D match to TRBD1 (6 bases). The CDR3 is 15 amino acids. The ends were cut back, 5 bases at V and 0 bases at J, with 13 bases in the middle. From germline, CDR1 is MNHEY and CDR2 SVGEGT. CDR3 sequence (DNA): TGTGCCAGCAGTGACCAGGGGACTATGAACACTGAAGCTTTCTTT. Its protein is CASSDQGTMNTEAFF.

V usage is TRBV5-1 and J usage is TRBJ2-1; D uncertain. The germline V gene encodes CDR1 SGHRS and CDR2 YFSETQ. The CDR3 length is 15 residues. Trimming took off 0 bases at V and 0 bases at J, with 7 bases between the two ends. CDR3 sequence reads: CASSLEESSYNEQFF. The CDR3 DNA reads as TGCGCCAGCAGCTTGGAGGAGAGCTCCTACAATGAGCAGTTCTTC.

The chain employs TRBV19 and TRBJ2-4; D may be TRBD2 (6 bases). CDR1 is LNHDA and CDR2 is SQIVND in the germline V gene (reference sequence). The CDR3 runs to 14 residues. Trimming shortened V by 2 bases and J by 4 bases, and 9 bases separated the two germline ends. The CDR3 here is CASSIQGLKNIQYF. In DNA, the CDR3 is TGTGCCAGTAGTATACAGGGACTGAAAAACATTCAGTACTTC.

This chain uses TRBV5-1 with TRBJ1-4, with a weak D call TRBD1 (5 bases). V was cut by 0 bases and J by 8 bases, with 20 bases left in between. In germline, CDR1 is SGHRS, CDR2 YFSETQ. The CDR3 loop spans 17 amino acids. The CDR3 bases are TGCGCCAGCAGCTTGGGGACTCTAGCGCAGGGAGGAGAAAAACTGTTTTTT. Amino acids: CASSLGTLAQGGEKLFF.

This clone has just a few counts. The V and J genes are TRBV3-1 (or the pseudogene TRBV3-2) and TRBJ1-5; a possible D gene is TRBD1 (5 bases). From germline, CDR1 is LGHDT and CDR2 YNNKEL (reference sequence). The germline V and J ends were trimmed by 6 bases and 0 bases, with 18 bases remaining between them. This CDR3 has 17 residues. The CDR3 protein is CASSPSWGNCSNQPQHF. The CDR3 coding sequence is TGTGCCAGCAGTCCAAGTTGGGGGAATTGTAGCAATCAGCCCCAGCATTTT.

This clone was recorded only once. The chain has TRBV29-1 and TRBJ1-2; D is ambiguous. This CDR3 has 12 residues. V lost 2 bases to trimming and J lost 6 bases, with 10 bases between them. Germline-derived CDR1 and CDR2 are SQVTM and ANQGSEA. The CDR3: CSVEKEANGYTF. The DNA for the CDR3 is TGCAGCGTTGAAAAGGAGGCCAATGGCTACACCTTC.

The chain uses TRBV6-5 and TRBJ1-2; TRBD1 is a possible D gene (5 bases). The CDR3 is made up of 12 amino acids. Germline-derived CDR1 and CDR2 are MNHEY and SVGAGI. V was clipped by 10 bases and J by 6 bases, with 15 bases between them. DNA of the CDR3: TGTGCCACCCGCCAGGGTGACCATGGCTACACCTTC. Encoded protein: CATRQGDHGYTF.

The chain uses TRBV5-4 and TRBJ2-2, with D unclear. CDR1 is SGHNT and CDR2 is YYREEE in the germline V gene (reference sequence). This CDR3 has 14 residues. With 2 bases removed from V and 2 bases from J, the gap between germline ends came to 7 bases. CDR3 bases: TGTGCCAGCAGCTTCGAGCGAAACACCGGGGAGCTGTTTTTT. Residues: CASSFERNTGELFF.

This sequence joins TRBV2 and TRBJ1-1, with a possible D match to TRBD1 (5 bases). Trimming removed 0 bases from V and 0 bases from J, with 8 bases in between. The CDR3 is made up of 15 amino acids. CDR1 and CDR2 (germline): SNHLY, FYNNEI. The CDR3 protein is CASSEALGVNTEAFF. Written as DNA, the CDR3 is TGTGCCAGCAGTGAAGCGCTAGGGGTGAACACTGAAGCTTTCTTT.

CDR3: CASSLSNSPLHF. The DNA of the CDR3 is TGTGCCAGCAGCTTATCCAATTCACCCCTCCACTTT. This chain links TRBV7-9 with TRBJ1-6; D is unresolved. The V end lost 2 bases, the J end lost 7 bases, and 3 bases lay between the germline ends. Germline V gives CDR1 SEHNR, CDR2 FQNEAQ (reference sequence). The CDR3 covers 12 residues.

The V and J genes are TRBV20-1 and TRBJ2-1; a weak D match, TRBD2 (6 bases). V lost 3 bases, J lost 6 bases, and 15 bases lay in between. The CDR3 is made up of 14 amino acids. Germline loops: CDR1 DFQATT, CDR2 SNEGSKA (reference sequence). The CDR3 spells CSASRLARINEQFF. The CDR3 region has the DNA TGCAGTGCTAGTCGCCTAGCGAGGATCAATGAGCAGTTCTTC.

The CDR3 region is CASSQDLSGGADTQYF. DNA for the CDR3: TGCGCCAGCAGCCAAGACCTTAGCGGGGGGGCAGATACGCAGTATTTT. J is TRBJ2-3 and V is TRBV4-3; 11 bases agree with TRBD2. Germline values: CDR1 LGHNA, CDR2 YSLEER. The CDR3 has 16 amino acids. Unmatched junction bases numbered 3, after V lost 0 bases and J lost 4 bases.

The chain is built from TRBV28 and TRBJ2-1; D gene uncertain. The CDR3 spans 16 residues. Germline V gene sequence: CDR1 MDHEN, CDR2 SYDVKM. V gave up 5 bases and J gave up 0 bases, with 14 bases separating them. The CDR3 here is CASSPRGLNSYNEQFF. The CDR3 DNA reads TGTGCCAGCAGTCCCCGTGGTCTTAACTCCTACAATGAGCAGTTCTTC.

This clone has at least ten counts. The chain employs TRBV21-1 and TRBJ2-2; the table's D gene call, TRBD2, was not cross checked with the DNA. TRBV21-1 is a pseudogene locus. CDR3 length equals 13 residues. The CDR3 is CAIEDRRTGELFF. The CDR3 nucleotides are TGTGCCATCGAGGATCGGAGGACCGGGGAGCTGTTTTTT.

The chain has TRBV5-6 and TRBJ1-3; D gene ambiguous. CDR1 and CDR2 (germline): SGHDT, YYEEEE. The ends were cut back, 4 bases at V and 0 bases at J, with 2 bases in the middle. This CDR3 has 12 amino acids. DNA for the CDR3: TGTGCCAGCAGCCACTCTGGAAACACCATATATTTT. Encoded protein: CASSHSGNTIYF.

Remarks on this clone: Other nucleotide sequences in the sample specify the same CDR3. The chain joins TRBV7-2 to TRBJ2-5, with D possibly called TRBD1 or TRBD2 (5 bases each). The ends were cut back, 1 base at V and 2 bases at J, with 11 bases in the middle. Germline CDR1 SGHTA, CDR2 FQGNSA. This CDR3 has 15 residues. The CDR3 region is CASSLERGRQETQYF. The CDR3 DNA reads TGTGCCAGCAGCTTAGAGAGGGGCAGACAAGAGACCCAGTACTTC. Drawing the rest from reference TRBV7-2 and TRBJ2-5, the complete variable domain is GAGVSQSPSNKVTEKGKDVELRCDPISGHTALYWYRQSLGQGLEFLIYFQGNSAPDKSGLPSDRFSAERTGGSVSTLTIQRTQQEDSAVYLCASSLERGRQETQYFGPGTRLLVL.

The V gene is TRBV5-6, the J gene TRBJ2-5, with 8 bases aligning to TRBD1. Germline CDR1 reads SGHDT; CDR2 reads YYEEEE. The CDR3 loop spans 14 amino acids. Trimming took 0 bases from V and 4 from J; bases not matched to a gene: 2. Here the CDR3 reads CASSLVGQVETQYF. CDR3 nucleotides: TGTGCCAGCAGCTTGGTGGGACAGGTAGAGACCCAGTACTTC.

This clone was recorded once. The genes are TRBV10-2 and TRBJ2-5; TRBD1 agrees at 9 bases. The V gene's germline CDR1 is WSHSY and CDR2 SAAADI. This CDR3 is 14 amino acids long. J was trimmed by 4 bases and V by 6 bases; bases with no gene match: 6. CDR3 sequence (DNA): TGCGCCAGCAGGAGACAGGGGGGGTCAGAGACCCAGTACTTC. Translated: CASRRQGGSETQYF.

The chain has TRBV4-1 and TRBJ1-2; 9 positions agree with TRBD1. CDR1 is MGHRA, CDR2 YSYEKL, per germline. V gave up 6 bases and J gave up 8 bases; unmatched junction bases: 10. This CDR3 is 14 amino acids long. CDR3 nucleotides: TGCGCCAGCAGGGAACAGGGGGCTTTGGGGGGCTACACCTTC. It encodes CASREQGALGGYTF.

This sequence joins TRBV30 and TRBJ2-7, with TRBD2 matching 7 bases. The CDR3 loop spans 12 amino acids. Per germline, CDR1 GTSNPN and CDR2 SVGIG (reference sequence). V gave up 6 bases and J gave up 2 bases; unmatched junction bases: 4. This chain's CDR3 is CACLGGPYEQYF. The CDR3 bases are TGTGCCTGCCTGGGAGGGCCCTACGAGCAGTACTTC.

The chain uses TRBV5-6 and TRBJ1-5; tentatively, D is TRBD1 (5 bases). Deletions cut 0 bases from V and 1 base from J, with 8 bases between. CDR3 length: 15 residues. Germline V gene sequence: CDR1 SGHDT, CDR2 YYEEEE. This chain's CDR3 is CASSLEGLSNQPQHF. CDR3 nucleotide sequence: TGTGCCAGCAGCTTGGAGGGGTTGAGCAATCAGCCCCAGCATTTT.

The chain carries TRBV27 and TRBJ1-2; TRBD1 matches 8 bases. Germline CDR1 and CDR2: MNHEY and SMNVEV (reference sequence). J lost 5 bases, V lost 2 bases, and 4 bases had no gene match. CDR3 length equals 14 residues. The CDR3: CASSLTGGLYGYTF. The DNA for the CDR3 is TGTGCCAGCAGTTTAACAGGGGGGCTATATGGCTACACCTTC.